The 13 T cell receptor beta chains below were found in one sample sequenced in a study of early T cells in non-severe SARS-CoV-2 infection (dated by TCRdb to about 2021). Libraries were built with 5' RACE. Sequenced on a NextSeq 500. TCRdb reprocessed the public reads (quality trimming at Q25 with fastp, clone calling with MiXCR) and kept in-frame beta chains. Every CDR3 protein is listed once, alongside the most common genes and DNA of its rows. The sample table holds about 64,000 distinct CDR3 sequences, of which approximately 12% were seen once. The top ten hold 1.2% to 1.5% of the sample. The specimen was whole blood, collected at baseline. The receptors come from an adult who was a healthcare worker with PCR-confirmed SARS-CoV-2 infection or an uninfected control (not recorded which).

This clonotype was picked up a small number of times. Here the CDR3 DNA reads TGTGCCAGCAGTGAAACCGGGACAGGGGTTGGAAACACCATATATTTT. Translating it yields CASSETGTGVGNTIYF. The V and J genes are TRBV27 and TRBJ1-3; 10 bases align to TRBD1. The CDR3 consists of 16 residues. V was pared by 5 bases and J by 3 bases, with 7 bases of the junction left unmatched. Germline lookup yields CDR1 MNHEY and CDR2 SMNVEV (reference sequence).

In its sample, this clonotype was seen many times. The V call is TRBV20-1, the J call TRBJ2-7; D ambiguous. Trimming shortened V by 2 bases and J by 4 bases, and 15 bases separated the two germline ends. This CDR3 has 14 residues. The germline V gene has CDR1 DFQATT and CDR2 SNEGSKA (reference sequence). The CDR3 DNA reads as TGCAGTGCTAGAAGCCCCTCCGGAGAATACGAGCAGTACTTC. This codes for CSARSPSGEYEQYF.

Only a few counts were recorded for this clonotype. This rearrangement joins TRBV2 to TRBJ2-5; D ambiguous. The V gene's germline CDR1 is SNHLY and CDR2 FYNNEI. Deletions cut 7 bases from V and 4 bases from J, with 10 bases between. The CDR3 contains 12 residues. DNA of the CDR3: TGTGCCAGCAATATGGGTCCAGAGACCCAGTACTTC. It is translated as CASNMGPETQYF.

The CDR3 sequence: CASSIAGQGDSYEYRQYF. The CDR3 coding sequence is TGTGCCAGCAGTATTGCGGGACAGGGCGACTCCTACGAGTATCGGCAGTACTTC. The chain employs TRBV27 and TRBJ2-7; 9 bases agree with TRBD1. With 5 bases clipped from V and 9 bases from J, the junction kept 23 bases outside the gene matches. Germline-derived CDR1 and CDR2 are MNHEY and SMNVEV (reference sequence). The CDR3 contains 18 residues.

This clonotype was recorded at least ten times. This chain links TRBV29-1 with TRBJ2-5; D remains unclear. V lost 1 base to trimming and J lost 2 bases, with 8 bases between them. This CDR3 spans 13 amino acids. Germline CDR1 and CDR2: SQVTM and ANQGSEA. The CDR3 loop reads CSVEVGGQETQYF. In nucleotides, the CDR3 is TGCAGCGTTGAAGTAGGTGGACAAGAGACCCAGTACTTC.

There are many counts of this clonotype. The chain combines TRBV29-1 with TRBJ1-1; D might be TRBD1 (6 bases). The V end lost 4 bases, the J end lost 1 base, and 13 bases lay between the germline ends. This CDR3 comprises 14 residues. Germline values: CDR1 SQVTM, CDR2 ANQGSEA. The CDR3 sequence: CSVGRGEWNTEAFF. As DNA, the CDR3 is TGCAGCGTTGGAAGGGGGGAATGGAACACTGAAGCTTTCTTT.

This clonotype was detected ten times or more. The CDR3 protein is CASKVNRVTGELFF. The DNA for the CDR3 is TGCGCCAGCAAAGTCAATAGGGTCACCGGGGAGCTGTTTTTT. The chain links TRBV5-1 to TRBJ2-2; D is ambiguous. This CDR3 has 14 residues. V lost 6 bases and J lost 4, with 13 bases in between. Germline CDR1 is SGHRS and CDR2 is YFSETQ.

For the CDR3, the DNA is TGTGCCAGCTTAAGCTTCAGGGGAATCTGGGGCATGAACACTGAAGCTTTCTTT. Protein: CASLSFRGIWGMNTEAFF. The rearrangement links TRBV2 to TRBJ1-1; D perhaps matches TRBD1 (6 bases). The CDR3 covers 18 residues. Per the germline V gene, CDR1 is SNHLY and CDR2 is FYNNEI. The germline V and J ends were trimmed by 8 bases and 0 bases, with 25 bases remaining between them.

This clonotype has a count of ten or more. The chain employs TRBV29-1 and TRBJ1-1; D is unresolved. The CDR3 sequence is 13 residues long. The V end lost 4 bases, the J end lost 0 bases, and 9 bases lay between the germline ends. The germline V gene encodes CDR1 SQVTM and CDR2 ANQGSEA. The CDR3 bases are TGCAGCGTTGTCGGAGGCATGAACACTGAAGCTTTCTTT. It translates to CSVVGGMNTEAFF.

The rearrangement uses TRBV3-1 and TRBJ1-1; D might be TRBD1 (5 bases). The CDR3 loop spans 15 amino acids. Between the trimmed V and J ends, which lost 4 bases and 7 bases, there was a span of 19 bases. Germline V gene data show CDR1 as LGHDT and CDR2 as YNNKEL (reference sequence). The CDR3 bases are TGTGCCAGCAGCCCGGGACTGCGCGGGGCCGGTGAAGCTTTCTTT. The encoded protein is CASSPGLRGAGEAFF.

This clonotype was detected ten times or more. The V call is TRBV11-2, the J call TRBJ2-5; TRBD2 matches at 9 bases. Germline-derived CDR1 and CDR2 are SGHAT and FQNNGV. The V and J ends lost 1 base and 5 bases, in that order; junction bases with no gene match: 17. The CDR3 sequence is 19 residues long. The CDR3 here is CASSLVSPHSGSGSETQYF. In DNA form, the CDR3 reads TGTGCCAGCAGCTTAGTCTCCCCTCATAGCGGGAGTGGTAGTGAGACCCAGTACTTC. The full variable domain, in which reference TRBV11-2 and TRBJ2-5 provide the parts outside the CDR3, is EAGVAQSPRYKIIEKRQSVAFWCNPISGHATLYWYQQILGQGPKLLIQFQNNGVVDDSQLPKDRFSAERLKGVDSTLKIQPAKLEDSAVYLCASSLVSPHSGSGSETQYFGPGTRLLVL.

Many counts were recorded for this clonotype. The V gene is TRBV18, the J gene TRBJ2-3; tentatively, D is TRBD2 (6 bases). This CDR3 region has 14 residues. With 6 bases removed from V and 6 bases from J, the gap between germline ends came to 16 bases. Germline-derived CDR1 and CDR2 are KGHSH and LQKENI. CDR3 amino acids: CASSQAGTGDTQYF. The CDR3, as DNA: TGTGCCAGCTCGCAGGCTGGGACTGGTGATACGCAGTATTTT.

The CDR3 nucleotides read TGTGCCAGCAGCTTAGCGCGAGGTCGCAGTCCCTATGGCTACACCTTC. Protein sequence: CASSLARGRSPYGYTF. The J gene is TRBJ1-2, the V gene TRBV7-2; D is uncertain. Germline V gene lookup returns CDR1 SGHTA and CDR2 FQGNSA. CDR3 length equals 16 residues. The ends were cut back, 0 bases at V and 4 bases at J, with 15 bases in the middle. Using reference TRBV7-2 and TRBJ1-2 for the parts outside the CDR3, the full variable domain is GAGVSQSPSNKVTEKGKDVELRCDPISGHTALYWYRQSLGQGLEFLIYFQGNSAPDKSGLPSDRFSAERTGGSVSTLTIQRTQQEDSAVYLCASSLARGRSPYGYTFGSGTRLTVV.